This T cell receptor (beta chain) was sequenced for a study of molecular identifiers for immune sequencing clone quantification (dated by TCRdb to 2017 to 2018). For the study in its entirety: For a replicate experiment, RNA from approximately 20,000 or 100,000 naive CD8 T cells was divided into five aliquots, and four of the five aliquots were sequenced. CD8 T cells were used in a methods study to benchmark molecular-identifier clustering-based TCR repertoire sequencing (MIDCIRS) and TCR RNA copy counting.

Findings and caveats that apply to the study as a whole: The sizes of highly expanded clones could end up underestimated when identical TCR molecules share a barcode. In CMV-specific effector cells, over 99% of molecules were held by clones above 20 RNA copies, whereas under 1% of molecules were held by such clones in naive cells. About 3 recovered TCR RNA copies per cell were obtained by modeling, versus about 9.7 by digital PCR, implying a capture efficiency of 25% to 30%. A single cell's worth of spiked-in Jurkat TCR RNA was reported detectable even among approximately 930,000 naive CD8 T cells. The naive libraries included spiked-in Jurkat TCR RNA (10 copies' worth), and this Jurkat TCR RNA is not part of the donor repertoire. When barcode sub-clustering was not used, chimeric consensus sequences inflated TCR diversity, with chimeras reaching as high as 47%.

CDR1 and CDR2 are drawn from the germline V gene (reference sequence): PRHDT, FYEKMQ. From its cysteine to its phenylalanine, the CDR3 spans 17 amino acids. Kept here is only the CDR3 DNA, which spans 51 bases and is read in frame from base 1. The germline V and J ends show losses of 1 base and 2 bases respectively, and no gene match explains 5 bases of the junction. The library came from PCR. The run used a NextSeq 500. Preparation of bulk TCR libraries followed a previously described approach, with the TCR primers listed in Table S5. Total RNA was purified with the Qiagen AllPrep DNA/RNA kit. Reads from multiple sequencing runs of the same library were pooled before analysis. As for how the authors treated the data: Reads were retained only if the reads had an exact TCR constant sequence, and the retained reads were trimmed to 150 nt and grouped according to their 12-nt molecular barcodes. Reads inside each barcode group were sub-clustered using a 15% Levenshtein threshold, and a quality-weighted consensus sequence was constructed for each RNA molecule. Non-functional sequences were filtered out, along with any lower-count sequence sitting one edit away from another sequence. Based on a fit of two negative binomial distributions, barcode sub-clusters having less than 20% of the maximum read count were discarded. TCRdb reworked the public reads: Q25 trimming with fastp, MiXCR clone assembly, productive beta chains retained. Each CDR3 protein gets just one entry, which takes the most common genes and DNA from the rows behind it. The V and J calls were not made by the authors but by TCRdb's processing. The sample table lists about 100,000 distinct CDR3 sequences, roughly 38% of them with a count of one. The ten biggest clones cover roughly 4.2% of the sample.

About this clonotype: Which antigen it targets is not known. No per-base quality is available; no much larger clone lies one base away.

Libraries of naive CD8 T cells were built from anywhere between roughly 20,000 and 1,100,000 sorted cells, with 10%, 30% or 50% of the purified RNA used. Naive CD8 T cells were FACS-sorted as CD8+CD4-CCR7+CD45RA+ on a BD FACSAria II into RLT Plus buffer. Detection sensitivity was tested by spiking Jurkat RNA equal to roughly ten TCR copies' worth into samples containing roughly 17,000-1,000,000 naive CD8 T cells. Enrichment of CD8 T cells was performed with RosetteSep CD8+ T Cell Enrichment Cocktail and Ficoll-Paque, after which ACK red cell lysis was carried out. The V and J genes are TRBV13 and TRBJ2-3, with 11 middle bases fitting TRBD2. The source material was naive CD8+ T cells from blood, with Jurkat cell RNA spiked in. The sample's cell subset or site label, in plain terms: FACS-sorted CD8+CD4-CCR7+CD45RA+ naive T cells. The receptor comes from a human donor in good health. Some libraries in this study had Jurkat cell RNA spiked in. The DNA sequence reads TGTGCCAGCAGCTTAGTTGGTAGCGGGAGGGCCACAGATACGCAGTATTTT. Translated, it gives CASSLVGSGRATDTQYF.